The rows below give T cell receptor beta chains drawn from one sample of a study of human T cells and chemical hapten exposure. In TCRdb, the RACE reads were re-called with MiXCR into one record per CDR3 protein. The sample has some 300,000 distinct CDR3 sequences, about 5.4% seen once. Sample: whole blood, taken in connection with sensitization to the hapten diphenylcyclopropenone (DPC). Receptors originate from a woman under 30 with alopecia areata. Some clones in this sample may be carry-over from other donors' samples. Both conserved end residues are trimmed from each CDR3. Each record gives: J gene, V gene, D gene, CDR3 protein. D genes are given only for firm matches.

j_call: TRBJ1-1; v_call: TRBV6-2/TRBV6-3; d_call: TRBD1; cdr3_aa: ASSEGTGLAEAF
j_call: TRBJ2-7; v_call: TRBV7-8; d_call: -; cdr3_aa: ASSFREPGDYEQY
j_call: TRBJ1-4; v_call: TRBV20-1; d_call: -; cdr3_aa: SARVGFNEKLF
j_call: TRBJ2-2; v_call: TRBV19; d_call: TRBD1; cdr3_aa: ASRSTGGSGELF
j_call: TRBJ1-6; v_call: TRBV5-1; d_call: -; cdr3_aa: ARSGNSPLH
j_call: TRBJ1-6; v_call: TRBV12-3/TRBV12-4; d_call: -; cdr3_aa: ASSPAGTYNSPLH
j_call: TRBJ2-2; v_call: TRBV24-1; d_call: TRBD1; cdr3_aa: ATSDFDRGTGNTGELF
j_call: TRBJ2-3; v_call: TRBV5-1; d_call: -; cdr3_aa: ASSLWGGDTDTQY
j_call: TRBJ1-1; v_call: TRBV18; d_call: TRBD1; cdr3_aa: ATSGGQWTEAF
j_call: TRBJ2-3; v_call: TRBV29-1; d_call: TRBD2; cdr3_aa: SVGASGGGTDTQY
j_call: TRBJ2-3; v_call: TRBV6-2/TRBV6-3; d_call: -; cdr3_aa: ASSYEALGTDTQY
j_call: TRBJ1-1; v_call: TRBV6-2/TRBV6-3; d_call: -; cdr3_aa: ASSQYTRVDRNTKAF
j_call: TRBJ2-5; v_call: TRBV27; d_call: -; cdr3_aa: ASSLGMDGLFQETQY
j_call: TRBJ1-2; v_call: TRBV3-1; d_call: -; cdr3_aa: ASSQGAPDNYGYT
j_call: TRBJ2-5; v_call: TRBV29-1; d_call: TRBD1; cdr3_aa: SVGQGYQETQY
j_call: TRBJ2-1; v_call: TRBV6-2/TRBV6-3; d_call: -; cdr3_aa: ASSWRGHYNEQF
j_call: TRBJ1-1; v_call: TRBV24-1; d_call: TRBD1; cdr3_aa: ATGDTYRGDEAF
j_call: TRBJ1-3; v_call: TRBV4-3; d_call: -; cdr3_aa: ASSQERGSGNTIY
j_call: TRBJ1-2; v_call: TRBV4-1; d_call: TRBD1; cdr3_aa: ASSQGTGYGYT
j_call: TRBJ1-1; v_call: TRBV6-5; d_call: -; cdr3_aa: ASSPLGAVTEAF
j_call: TRBJ1-3; v_call: TRBV13; d_call: -; cdr3_aa: ASSYARSRNTIY
j_call: TRBJ2-7; v_call: TRBV7-9; d_call: TRBD1; cdr3_aa: ASSNRLKGAEDPYEQY
j_call: TRBJ2-6; v_call: TRBV6-2/TRBV6-3; d_call: -; cdr3_aa: ASNPALSGANVLT
j_call: TRBJ1-2; v_call: TRBV7-9; d_call: -; cdr3_aa: ASSLISVEAGYT
j_call: TRBJ2-3; v_call: TRBV12-3/TRBV12-4; d_call: -; cdr3_aa: ASSLAGGQADTQY
j_call: TRBJ1-1; v_call: TRBV7-9; d_call: -; cdr3_aa: ASSPGAAALLGEAF
j_call: TRBJ2-7; v_call: TRBV6-2/TRBV6-3; d_call: -; cdr3_aa: ASTLQITGIEYEQY
j_call: TRBJ1-4; v_call: TRBV11-2; d_call: -; cdr3_aa: ASSLDFRGLNEKLF
j_call: TRBJ2-3; v_call: TRBV10-3; d_call: -; cdr3_aa: AISQTGLDTQY
j_call: TRBJ1-2; v_call: TRBV12-3/TRBV12-4; d_call: -; cdr3_aa: ASTTRGHDGYT
j_call: TRBJ2-7; v_call: TRBV6-5; d_call: -; cdr3_aa: ASSFGGYEQY
j_call: TRBJ2-2; v_call: TRBV12-3/TRBV12-4; d_call: -; cdr3_aa: ASSSPRRTGELF
j_call: TRBJ2-2; v_call: TRBV6-6; d_call: -; cdr3_aa: ASSYVLRGELF
j_call: TRBJ1-5; v_call: TRBV20-1; d_call: -; cdr3_aa: SARRPGAVPESQPQH
j_call: TRBJ2-2; v_call: TRBV3-1; d_call: -; cdr3_aa: ASSQAGDTGELF
j_call: TRBJ1-5; v_call: TRBV28; d_call: -; cdr3_aa: ASSSPEVGNQPQH
j_call: TRBJ1-3; v_call: TRBV10-3; d_call: TRBD1; cdr3_aa: AISGTGDGNTIY
j_call: TRBJ1-2; v_call: TRBV2; d_call: -; cdr3_aa: ASSEAPAIYGYT
j_call: TRBJ1-1; v_call: TRBV20-1; d_call: -; cdr3_aa: SAMGGGVSGTEAF
j_call: TRBJ1-6; v_call: TRBV7-8; d_call: -; cdr3_aa: ASSFAGDSYNSPLH